This T cell receptor beta chain emerged from a study of CD8+CD57+ T cells in acquired aplastic anemia. This clonotype was counted many times. Germline CDR1 and CDR2: MNHEY and SVGAGI. J gave up 4 bases and V 6 bases, and 11 bases lay outside the gene matches. The CDR3 has 15 residues. Both TCR beta VDJ combination and CDR3 sequence profiling were carried out. Genomic DNA was the template for this profiling. TCRdb reprocessed the reads with MiXCR, giving one entry per CDR3 protein. The sample has some 190,000 distinct CDR3 sequences; 50% to 55% are singletons. V and J are TRBV6-5 and TRBJ2-7, with TRBD1 matching over 8 bases. Sequenced material: sorted CD4+, CD8+, or CD8+CD57+ T cells (not recorded which) from PBMCs. This sequence originates from a human donor in good health, serving as a control. The CDR3 sequence: CASSKQGDLGYEQYF. CDR3 nucleotides: TGTGCCAGCAGCAAACAGGGGGACCTCGGGTACGAGCAGTACTTC.